This is a list of T cell receptor beta chains from one sample in a study of Graves' ophthalmopathy and Graves' hyperthyroidism. TCRdb itself ran the multiplex PCR reads through MiXCR, one entry per CDR3 protein. The profile shows 400,000 to 450,000 distinct CDR3 sequences, around 20% of them singletons. What was sequenced was peripheral blood. All receptors derive from a woman between 18 and 29 years old with stable Graves' hyperthyroidism. Each CDR3 is given with its conserved first and last residue. A D gene is named only where the DNA matches it firmly. Clone size appears in some rows only: once, few, many, or a class for an expanded clone.

D gene: .
V gene: TRBV6-1
CDR3 length: 15
J gene: TRBJ1-5
clone size: many
CDR3 DNA: TGTGCCAGCAGTGAAGCGCGGGCTTGGAATCAGCCCCAGCATTTT
CDR3 protein: CASSEARAWNQPQHF

D gene: .
V gene: TRBV6-2/TRBV6-3
CDR3 length: 16
J gene: TRBJ2-7
clone size: many
CDR3 DNA: TGTGCCAGCCCGTGGAAGGGGCACCTTGTGTCCTACGAGCAGTACTTC
CDR3 protein: CASPWKGHLVSYEQYF

D gene: .
V gene: TRBV7-3
CDR3 length: 13
J gene: TRBJ1-1
clone size: many
CDR3 DNA: TGTGCCAGCAGCTTGGACGGATACGCCGAAGCTTTCTTT
CDR3 protein: CASSLDGYAEAFF

D gene: .
V gene: TRBV2
CDR3 length: 14
J gene: TRBJ2-2
clone size: many
CDR3 DNA: TGTGCCAGCAGTGGAAGGGGGAACACCGGGGAGCTGTTTTTT
CDR3 protein: CASSGRGNTGELFF

D gene: .
V gene: TRBV29-1
CDR3 length: 15
J gene: TRBJ2-6
clone size: many
CDR3 DNA: TGCAGCGTTGAAGTTGAGGGGTATGGGGCCAACGTCCTGACTTTC
CDR3 protein: CSVEVEGYGANVLTF

D gene: .
V gene: TRBV20-1
CDR3 length: 10
J gene: TRBJ2-7
clone size: many
CDR3 DNA: TGCAGTGCTAGGCTTTACGAGCAGTACTTC
CDR3 protein: CSARLYEQYF

D gene: .
V gene: TRBV2
CDR3 length: 14
J gene: TRBJ2-5
clone size: .
CDR3 DNA: TGTGCCAGCAGTGATAAATGGGGTGGGGAGACCCAGTACTTC
CDR3 protein: CASSDKWGGETQYF

D gene: .
V gene: TRBV5-1
CDR3 length: 14
J gene: TRBJ1-1
clone size: few
CDR3 DNA: TGCGCCAGCAGCTCCCAATGGGGGAACACTGAAGCTTTCTTT
CDR3 protein: CASSSQWGNTEAFF

D gene: .
V gene: TRBV2
CDR3 length: 12
J gene: TRBJ2-7
clone size: many
CDR3 DNA: TGTGCCAGCGGTAGGTCTACCTACGAGCAGTACTTC
CDR3 protein: CASGRSTYEQYF

D gene: .
V gene: TRBV12-3/TRBV12-4
CDR3 length: 12
J gene: TRBJ1-5
clone size: many
CDR3 DNA: TGTGCCAGCAGTAACTTGAATCAGCCCCAGCATTTT
CDR3 protein: CASSNLNQPQHF

D gene: .
V gene: TRBV7-8
CDR3 length: 13
J gene: TRBJ2-5
clone size: many
CDR3 DNA: TGTGCCAGCAGCGCTCCAGATGTAAGGGCCCAGTACTTC
CDR3 protein: CASSAPDVRAQYF

D gene: .
V gene: TRBV6-5
CDR3 length: 14
J gene: TRBJ1-2
clone size: many
CDR3 DNA: TGTGCCGGCAGTTGGGACGGAGCCGCATATGGCTACGCCTTC
CDR3 protein: CAGSWDGAAYGYAF

D gene: TRBD2
V gene: TRBV5-1
CDR3 length: 15
J gene: TRBJ2-2
clone size: many
CDR3 DNA: TGCGCCAGCAGCCGGGGACTAGCGGCTACCGGGGAGCTGTTTTTT
CDR3 protein: CASSRGLAATGELFF

D gene: TRBD1
V gene: TRBV20-1
CDR3 length: 16
J gene: TRBJ1-6
clone size: many
CDR3 DNA: TGCAGTGCTGAGAGCAGGGGGCGCTTTCGGAATTCACCCCTCCACTTT
CDR3 protein: CSAESRGRFRNSPLHF

D gene: TRBD2
V gene: TRBV5-1
CDR3 length: 17
J gene: TRBJ2-2
clone size: few
CDR3 DNA: TGCGCCAGCAGCTTTATATCACGGGGACTAGCCTCCGGGGAGCTGTTTTTT
CDR3 protein: CASSFISRGLASGELFF

D gene: .
V gene: TRBV7-9
CDR3 length: 17
J gene: TRBJ2-4
clone size: .
CDR3 DNA: TGTGCCAGCAGCTTAGGGTTCTGGGGTTCGGTCAAAAACATTCAGTACTTC
CDR3 protein: CASSLGFWGSVKNIQYF

D gene: TRBD2
V gene: TRBV6-1
CDR3 length: 15
J gene: TRBJ2-5
clone size: .
CDR3 DNA: TGTGCCAGCAGTGAACAAGCGGGAGAGGCGGAGACCCAGTACTTC
CDR3 protein: CASSEQAGEAETQYF

D gene: TRBD1
V gene: TRBV20-1
CDR3 length: 13
J gene: TRBJ2-7
clone size: many
CDR3 DNA: TGCAGTGCTTTCGACAGGGATTACGGCCAGCAGTACTTC
CDR3 protein: CSAFDRDYGQQYF

D gene: .
V gene: TRBV29-1
CDR3 length: 12
J gene: TRBJ1-2
clone size: many
CDR3 DNA: TGCAGCGTTGGGGACCGAGAAAATGGCTACACCTTC
CDR3 protein: CSVGDRENGYTF

D gene: .
V gene: TRBV12-3/TRBV12-4
CDR3 length: 11
J gene: TRBJ1-5
clone size: many
CDR3 DNA: TGTGCCAGCAGCTTAGGACAGTCCCAGCATTTT
CDR3 protein: CASSLGQSQHF

D gene: .
V gene: TRBV24-1
CDR3 length: 12
J gene: TRBJ1-5
clone size: .
CDR3 DNA: TGTGCCACCAGTGACCAGGATCAGCCCCAGCATTTT
CDR3 protein: CATSDQDQPQHF

D gene: .
V gene: TRBV20-1
CDR3 length: 12
J gene: TRBJ2-2
clone size: .
CDR3 DNA: TGCAGTGTGAGACCGAACACCGGGGAGCTGTTTTTT
CDR3 protein: CSVRPNTGELFF

D gene: TRBD1
V gene: TRBV6-5
CDR3 length: 13
J gene: TRBJ2-4
clone size: many
CDR3 DNA: TGTGCCAGTTGGACAGGGGGCGCGTACATTAAGTACTTC
CDR3 protein: CASWTGGAYIKYF

D gene: .
V gene: TRBV20-1
CDR3 length: 14
J gene: TRBJ2-5
clone size: many
CDR3 DNA: TGCAGTGCTAGAGATCCCGATGGCAAAGAGACCCAGTACTTC
CDR3 protein: CSARDPDGKETQYF

D gene: TRBD1
V gene: TRBV28
CDR3 length: 16
J gene: TRBJ1-1
clone size: many
CDR3 DNA: TGTGCCAGCAGATTGACAGGGGGCGCGGGCAACACTGAAGCTTTCTTT
CDR3 protein: CASRLTGGAGNTEAFF

D gene: TRBD2
V gene: TRBV12-3/TRBV12-4
CDR3 length: 15
J gene: TRBJ2-5
clone size: .
CDR3 DNA: TGTGCCAGCAGTTTCTCCACCCGGGGAGGGGAGACCCAGTACTTC
CDR3 protein: CASSFSTRGGETQYF

D gene: .
V gene: TRBV4-2
CDR3 length: 15
J gene: TRBJ2-5
clone size: many
CDR3 DNA: TGTGCCAGCAGCCAAGATCCTTTACGGGGTGAGACCCAGTACTTC
CDR3 protein: CASSQDPLRGETQYF

D gene: .
V gene: TRBV29-1
CDR3 length: 14
J gene: TRBJ2-2
clone size: many
CDR3 DNA: TGCAGCGTTGATCAGGGGCAAGGCACCGGGGAGCTGTTTTTT
CDR3 protein: CSVDQGQGTGELFF

D gene: .
V gene: TRBV30
CDR3 length: 16
J gene: TRBJ1-5
clone size: many
CDR3 DNA: TGTGCCTGGAGTGGGGGAGCAGGGGATCGGAGTCAGCCCCAGCATTTT
CDR3 protein: CAWSGGAGDRSQPQHF

D gene: .
V gene: TRBV20-1
CDR3 length: 12
J gene: TRBJ1-2
clone size: few
CDR3 DNA: TGCAGTGCTAGAGATCTCAGGGGTAGCTACACCTTC
CDR3 protein: CSARDLRGSYTF

D gene: .
V gene: TRBV10-2
CDR3 length: 12
J gene: TRBJ1-3
clone size: many
CDR3 DNA: TGCGCCAGCAGCCTAAACAGGAACACCATATATTTT
CDR3 protein: CASSLNRNTIYF

D gene: TRBD2
V gene: TRBV29-1
CDR3 length: 15
J gene: TRBJ2-5
clone size: many
CDR3 DNA: TGCAGCGTTGGGACTAGCGGGAGTACGGGGGAGACCCAGTACTTC
CDR3 protein: CSVGTSGSTGETQYF

D gene: TRBD1
V gene: TRBV20-1
CDR3 length: 15
J gene: TRBJ1-5
clone size: many
CDR3 DNA: TGCAGTGCTTCCAGGGGGCTCTTGACCGGACAGCCCCAGCATTTT
CDR3 protein: CSASRGLLTGQPQHF

D gene: .
V gene: TRBV3-1
CDR3 length: 15
J gene: TRBJ2-5
clone size: .
CDR3 DNA: TGTGCCAGCAGCCAAGGAGCAGGGACGGTAGAGACCCAGTACTTC
CDR3 protein: CASSQGAGTVETQYF

D gene: TRBD2
V gene: TRBV19
CDR3 length: 16
J gene: TRBJ2-7
clone size: .
CDR3 DNA: TGTGCCAGTAGTTTACTTGGGACTAGCGTCTCCTACGAGCAGTACTTC
CDR3 protein: CASSLLGTSVSYEQYF

D gene: .
V gene: TRBV11-1
CDR3 length: 12
J gene: TRBJ2-7
clone size: many
CDR3 DNA: TGTGCCAGCAGCTTTTTCGGGTACGAGCAGTACTTC
CDR3 protein: CASSFFGYEQYF

D gene: .
V gene: TRBV27
CDR3 length: 13
J gene: TRBJ1-1
clone size: many
CDR3 DNA: TGTGCCAGCAGACAATACGATGGAACTGAAGCTTTCTTT
CDR3 protein: CASRQYDGTEAFF

D gene: .
V gene: TRBV12-3/TRBV12-4
CDR3 length: 15
J gene: TRBJ2-7
clone size: .
CDR3 DNA: TGTGCCAGCAGTTTAGAGGCGGGGGCCTCCTACGAGCAGTACTTC
CDR3 protein: CASSLEAGASYEQYF

D gene: TRBD1
V gene: TRBV25-1
CDR3 length: 15
J gene: TRBJ2-2
clone size: many
CDR3 DNA: TGTGCCAGCAGCGGGGACAGGGCGAACACCGGGGAGCTGTTTTTT
CDR3 protein: CASSGDRANTGELFF

D gene: TRBD2
V gene: TRBV7-2
CDR3 length: 15
J gene: TRBJ2-7
clone size: many
CDR3 DNA: TGTGCCAGCAGCTTAGGAGCGGGAGGGCTGTACGAGCAGTACTTC
CDR3 protein: CASSLGAGGLYEQYF

D gene: .
V gene: TRBV12-5
CDR3 length: 13
J gene: TRBJ1-1
clone size: .
CDR3 DNA: TGTGCTAGTGGTTTGGCACCGAACACTGAAGCTTTCTTT
CDR3 protein: CASGLAPNTEAFF

D gene: .
V gene: TRBV20-1
CDR3 length: 14
J gene: TRBJ2-7
clone size: many
CDR3 DNA: TGCAGTGCTAGTAGCCCGGGACCGCCTCTTGAGCAGTACTTC
CDR3 protein: CSASSPGPPLEQYF

D gene: .
V gene: TRBV5-1
CDR3 length: 14
J gene: TRBJ2-2
clone size: many
CDR3 DNA: TGCGCCAGCAGACCCTCCCAAGTGGTCGGGGAGCTGTTTTTT
CDR3 protein: CASRPSQVVGELFF

D gene: TRBD2
V gene: TRBV12-3/TRBV12-4
CDR3 length: 17
J gene: TRBJ2-6
clone size: .
CDR3 DNA: TGTGCCAGCATCTCAACTAGCGGGACGGCCGGGGCCAACGTCCTGACTTTC
CDR3 protein: CASISTSGTAGANVLTF

D gene: TRBD1
V gene: TRBV3-1
CDR3 length: 13
J gene: TRBJ2-5
clone size: many
CDR3 DNA: TGTGCCAGCAGCCAATTCGGGACAGAGACCCGGTACTTC
CDR3 protein: CASSQFGTETRYF